Below are 12 T cell receptor beta chains sequenced from a single sample in a study of identical twins (dated by TCRdb to about 2016). The receptor library was made with 5' RACE. The run used an Illumina HiSeq 2000. TCRdb ran its own pipeline on the public reads, namely fastp trimming at Q25 and MiXCR clone calling, and kept in-frame beta chains. Records with the same CDR3 protein are collapsed into one entry carrying the most frequent genes and DNA. The sample table contains hundreds of thousands of distinct CDR3 sequences; only one count was recorded for 20% to 25% of them. About 0.48% of the sample goes to the ten largest clones. These same data were also listed under a study on yellow fever vaccine responses in identical twins.

The sample consisted of CD4+ T cells sorted from blood. These TCRs come from a woman between 18 and 29 years old in good health.

The chain has TRBV27 and TRBJ2-1; 8 bases match TRBD1. Germline V gene data show CDR1 as MNHEY and CDR2 as SMNVEV (reference sequence). The CDR3 runs 15 residues. V shed 6 bases and J 6 bases; nucleotides not matched to a gene: 10. CDR3: CASSPTLDRVNEQFF. The CDR3 bases are TGTGCCAGCAGCCCAACCTTGGACAGGGTCAATGAGCAGTTCTTC.

The rearrangement links TRBV29-1 to TRBJ2-1, with 7 bases that match TRBD1. Looked up from germline, CDR1 is SQVTM and CDR2 is ANQGSEA. The J segment lost 2 bases and the V segment lost 6 bases, leaving 4 bases of the junction unmatched. The CDR3 length is 13 residues. The chain's CDR3 is CSVTGAAYNEQFF. As DNA, the CDR3 is TGCAGCGTCACAGGGGCGGCCTACAATGAGCAGTTCTTC.

The J gene is TRBJ1-2, the V gene TRBV2; the D is unclear. Trimming cost V 1 base and J 8 bases, with 11 bases left between them. The V gene's germline CDR1 is SNHLY and CDR2 FYNNEI. The CDR3 consists of 13 residues. CDR3 sequence: CASSEESYGGYTF. CDR3 in DNA: TGTGCCAGCAGTGAAGAGTCCTACGGGGGCTACACCTTC.

This clonotype was recorded at least ten times. This chain connects TRBV28 to TRBJ1-4; no definite D call. This CDR3 is 13 amino acids long. Germline V gene data show CDR1 as MDHEN and CDR2 as SYDVKM. Trimming took off 5 bases at V and 1 base at J, with 5 bases between the two ends. The CDR3 loop reads CASSRGTNEKLFF. The CDR3 nucleotides read TGTGCCAGCAGTCGGGGAACTAATGAAAAACTGTTTTTT.

This chain connects TRBV10-3 to TRBJ2-5, with TRBD1 matching 7 bases. This CDR3 is 15 amino acids long. Germline CDR1 ENHRY, CDR2 SYGVKD. V was pared by 10 bases and J by 3 bases, with 14 bases of the junction left unmatched. The CDR3 reads CATRPGPGQKETQYF. For the CDR3, the DNA is TGTGCCACCCGCCCCGGCCCGGGACAGAAAGAGACCCAGTACTTC.

This clonotype was observed a few times. The V call is TRBV15, the J call TRBJ2-1; D assignment may be TRBD1 or TRBD2 (6 bases each). In germline, CDR1 is LNHNV, CDR2 YYDKDF (reference sequence). This CDR3 has 16 amino acids. The V gene lost 1 base and the J gene lost 9 bases, with 19 bases spanning the gap. This chain's CDR3 is CATSRGSGGPLGEQFF. The DNA for the CDR3 is TGTGCCACCAGCAGAGGGTCCGGGGGCCCTTTGGGTGAGCAGTTCTTC.

The gene calls are TRBV5-1 and TRBJ2-7; D is unclear. V gave up 0 bases and J gave up 2 bases, with 12 bases separating them. Germline V gene data show CDR1 as SGHRS and CDR2 as YFSETQ. The CDR3 is 15 amino acids. The CDR3 DNA follows: TGCGCCAGCAGCTTGGGTTTGGACGTCGCCTACGAGCAGTACTTC. This translates into CASSLGLDVAYEQYF.

This chain joins TRBV12-3 or TRBV12-4 and TRBJ1-1; a possible D gene is TRBD1 (6 bases). The V gene lost 3 bases and the J gene lost 1 base, with 12 bases spanning the gap. This CDR3 spans 15 amino acids. The CDR3 bases are TGTGCCAGCAGTTTTTTACAGGGCAAGAACACTGAAGCTTTCTTT. Translating it yields CASSFLQGKNTEAFF.

This clonotype appeared a few times. The rearrangement links TRBV29-1 to TRBJ1-2; D uncertain. V was cut by 2 bases and J by 6 bases, with 13 bases left in between. CDR1 and CDR2 from the germline V gene are SQVTM and ANQGSEA. The CDR3 is made up of 13 amino acids. For the CDR3, the DNA is TGCAGCGTTGAAAGGCCAGGTTGGGATGGCTACACCTTC. It translates to CSVERPGWDGYTF.

The V and J genes are TRBV6-1 and TRBJ2-5, with D hard to call. V lost 4 bases to trimming and J lost 5 bases, with 8 bases between them. The CDR3 totals 12 residues. The V gene's germline CDR1 is MNHNS and CDR2 SASEGT. The CDR3 region has the DNA TGTGCCAGCAGTGTAATCGGCGAGACCCAGTACTTC. It is translated as CASSVIGETQYF.

The CDR3 sequence: CASSQTPTGLHSNQPQHF. As DNA, the CDR3 is TGTGCCAGCAGTCAAACCCCCACAGGGTTACATAGCAATCAGCCCCAGCATTTT. J is TRBJ1-5 and V is TRBV21-1; the table gives TRBD1 as D, unverified against the DNA. TRBV21-1 is a pseudogene. The CDR3 contains 18 residues.

V usage is TRBV12-3 or TRBV12-4 and J usage is TRBJ2-1, with 10 bases identical to TRBD2. This CDR3 has 13 residues. Germline trimming cut 7 bases from V and 8 bases from J; bases unmatched to any gene: 5. The CDR3 spells CASKIAGGHEQFF. Written as DNA, the CDR3 is TGTGCCAGCAAAATAGCGGGAGGCCATGAGCAGTTCTTC.